This TCR beta chain derives from a study of blood T cell repertoires in COVID-19. As for the study in general: T cells, B-cell-depleted T cells, or PBMCs provided the cDNA or gDNA that served as material.

The authors' processing: Amplification with reference gene primers provided the estimates of nucleated cell counts. Sequencing was performed with immunoSEQ multiplex PCR; in TCRdb, only in-frame clones are kept and a portion is missing. The DNA was the basis for D and trimming; V, J and clone size are from that table. The data hold about 40,000 clones, with about 80% observed a single time. This CDR3 has 13 amino acids. The V gene's germline CDR1 is MGHRA and CDR2 YSYEKL. V lost 0 bases and J lost 4, with 7 bases in between. This sequence joins TRBV4-1 and TRBJ2-7; no definite D call. The material sequenced was peripheral blood. This TCR came from a human donor with acute or convalescent COVID-19. The donor label of this sample is uncertain. The chain's CDR3 is CASSQELHYEQYF. CDR3 DNA: TGCGCCAGCAGCCAAGAACTTCATTACGAGCAGTACTTC.